Listed here are 8 T cell receptor beta chains from one sample, sequenced in a study of T cells in Graves' hyperthyroidism and ophthalmopathy. Researchers amplified the TCR beta CDR3 regions from RNA transcripts. The TCR CDR3 first-round RT-PCR relied on the HTBI primer set. TCRdb processed the multiplex PCR reads anew with MiXCR; each CDR3 protein has one entry. Of fewer than 650,000 distinct CDR3 sequences detected, approximately 48% appear once; the ten largest clones hold around two fifths. The sequencing sample was made of peripheral blood or thyroid tissue (not recorded which). These receptors were collected from an adult woman with Graves' disease, either hyperthyroidism or ophthalmopathy (not recorded which).

At least ten counts were recorded for this clonotype. This chain uses TRBV4-1 with TRBJ2-2; 7 positions match TRBD2. This CDR3 has 16 residues. Germline V gene sequence: CDR1 MGHRA, CDR2 YSYEKL. The V and J ends lost 3 bases and 4 bases, in that order; junction bases with no gene match: 8. CDR3 sequence (DNA): TGCGCCAGCAGCCATGGCCGGGGGGACGGCACCGGGGAGCTGTTTTTT. This encodes CASSHGRGDGTGELFF.

The chain employs TRBV5-1 and TRBJ2-5, with 14 bases identical to TRBD2. The CDR3 loop spans 16 amino acids. Germline CDR1 is SGHRS and CDR2 is YFSETQ. V trimming: 3 bases; J trimming: 2 bases; junction bases outside the gene matches: 3. CDR3 in DNA: TGCGCCAGCAGCTGGGGACTAGCGGGAGATCAAGAGACCCAGTACTTC. Its protein is CASSWGLAGDQETQYF.

CDR3 residues: CASSLESGDRGYTF. CDR3 coding DNA: TGCGCCAGCAGCTTGGAATCGGGGGATAGGGGCTACACCTTC. V gene TRBV5-1 combines with J gene TRBJ1-2; tentatively, D is TRBD1 (5 bases). Trimming removed 0 bases at V and 8 bases at J, with 14 bases between. Germline values: CDR1 SGHRS, CDR2 YFSETQ. There are 14 residues in the CDR3.

The V and J genes are TRBV6-1 and TRBJ2-5; 8 bases agree with TRBD1. CDR1 and CDR2 (germline): MNHNS, SASEGT. The CDR3 has 12 residues. Germline trimming cut 6 bases from V and 9 bases from J; bases unmatched to any gene: 6. CDR3 loop: CASRTGEQPQYF. The CDR3 DNA sequence: TGTGCCAGCAGGACAGGGGAACAGCCCCAGTACTTC.

CDR3 nucleotides: TGTGCCACCAGCAGAGGGGACAGGGGGCAATGGTGGGCTGGCTACACCTTC. The encoded protein is CATSRGDRGQWWAGYTF. The chain has TRBV15 and TRBJ1-2, with 12 bases identical to TRBD1. The CDR3 spans 17 residues. The germline V gene encodes CDR1 LNHNV and CDR2 YYDKDF (reference sequence). V was clipped by 1 base and J by 7 bases; unmatched bases: 10.

V is TRBV11-2 and J is TRBJ2-7; unclear D gene. V shed 1 base and J shed 6 bases, with 7 bases lying between them. The CDR3 loop spans 12 amino acids. CDR1 is SGHAT, CDR2 FQNNGV, per germline. CDR3 coding DNA: TGTGCCAGCAGCTTAGGCAGTTTCGAGCAGTACTTC. Translated: CASSLGSFEQYF. Full variable domain (outside the CDR3, taken from reference TRBV11-2 and TRBJ2-7): EAGVAQSPRYKIIEKRQSVAFWCNPISGHATLYWYQQILGQGPKLLIQFQNNGVVDDSQLPKDRFSAERLKGVDSTLKIQPAKLEDSAVYLCASSLGSFEQYFGPGTRLTVT.

This clonotype was recorded at least ten times. The rearrangement links TRBV7-9 to TRBJ2-7; 12 bases are shared with TRBD2. The V gene's germline CDR1 is SEHNR and CDR2 FQNEAQ (reference sequence). Trimming at V came to 5 bases and at J to 3 bases, leaving 8 bases not matched to a gene. The length of the CDR3 is 16 residues. For the CDR3, the DNA is TGTGCCAGCAGCCGAAGACTAGCGGGAGACAACTACGAGCAGTACTTC. This translates into CASSRRLAGDNYEQYF.

The rearrangement links TRBV19 to TRBJ1-1; TRBD1 matches at 7 bases. Germline values: CDR1 LNHDA, CDR2 SQIVND (reference sequence). V lost 3 bases to trimming and J lost 5 bases; unmatched junction nucleotides: 9. This CDR3 region has 15 residues. CDR3 sequence (DNA): TGTGCCAGTAGTATCCGTACAGGGGCAAGTACTGAAGCTTTCTTT. Translating it yields CASSIRTGASTEAFF.